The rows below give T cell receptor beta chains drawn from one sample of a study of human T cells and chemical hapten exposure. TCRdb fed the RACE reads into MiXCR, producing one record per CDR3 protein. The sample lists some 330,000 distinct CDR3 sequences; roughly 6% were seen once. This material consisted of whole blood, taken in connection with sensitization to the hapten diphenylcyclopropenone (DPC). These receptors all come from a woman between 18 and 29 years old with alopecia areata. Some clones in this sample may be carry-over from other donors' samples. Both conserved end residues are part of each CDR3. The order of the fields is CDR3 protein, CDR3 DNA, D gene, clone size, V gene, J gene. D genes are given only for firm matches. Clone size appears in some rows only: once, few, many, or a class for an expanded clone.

CDR3 protein: CASTVGGGYEQYF; CDR3 DNA: TGTGCCAGCACCGTCGGGGGGGGCTACGAGCAGTACTTC; D gene: TRBD2; clone size: few; V gene: TRBV6-2/TRBV6-3; J gene: TRBJ2-7
CDR3 protein: CASSFLAGAAIPVLTF; CDR3 DNA: TGTGCCAGCAGTTTTCTAGCGGGGGCCGCAATTCCAGTCCTGACTTTC; D gene: TRBD2; clone size: few; V gene: TRBV12-3/TRBV12-4; J gene: TRBJ2-6
CDR3 protein: CSAKSVGSGNTIYF; CDR3 DNA: TGCAGTGCTAAGTCTGTAGGCTCTGGAAACACCATATATTTT; D gene: .; clone size: few; V gene: TRBV20-1; J gene: TRBJ1-3
CDR3 protein: CASSQGSSISGNTIYF; CDR3 DNA: TGTGCCAGCAGCCAAGGATCTTCTATCTCTGGAAACACCATATATTTT; D gene: .; clone size: many; V gene: TRBV3-1; J gene: TRBJ1-3
CDR3 protein: CASSHRTAGNEKLFF; CDR3 DNA: TGTGCCAGCAGCCACCGGACGGCGGGTAATGAAAAACTGTTTTTT; D gene: .; clone size: many; V gene: TRBV6-1; J gene: TRBJ1-4
CDR3 protein: CATSRTLLPGQGNNEQFF; CDR3 DNA: TGTGCCACCAGCAGAACCCTCCTCCCGGGACAGGGAAACAATGAGCAGTTCTTC; D gene: TRBD1; clone size: few; V gene: TRBV15; J gene: TRBJ2-1
CDR3 protein: CAISEESDTQYF; CDR3 DNA: TGTGCCATCAGTGAGGAGTCAGATACGCAGTATTTT; D gene: .; clone size: few; V gene: TRBV10-3; J gene: TRBJ2-3
CDR3 protein: CASSIGSNQPQHF; CDR3 DNA: TGTGCCAGCAGTATAGGGAGCAATCAGCCCCAGCATTTT; D gene: .; clone size: .; V gene: TRBV6-2/TRBV6-3; J gene: TRBJ1-5
CDR3 protein: CASSLNGQGPSYEQYF; CDR3 DNA: TGCGCCAGCAGCTTAAACGGACAGGGCCCCTCCTACGAGCAGTACTTC; D gene: TRBD1; clone size: many; V gene: TRBV5-1; J gene: TRBJ2-7
CDR3 protein: CASSQTSGLEQFF; CDR3 DNA: TGTGCCAGCAGCCAAACTAGCGGGCTTGAGCAGTTCTTC; D gene: TRBD2; clone size: .; V gene: TRBV7-2; J gene: TRBJ2-1
CDR3 protein: CASRRTGQGNEKLFF; CDR3 DNA: TGCGCCAGCAGGCGTACGGGACAGGGTAATGAAAAACTGTTTTTT; D gene: TRBD1; clone size: .; V gene: TRBV5-1; J gene: TRBJ1-4
CDR3 protein: CASSTVGQGVYGYTF; CDR3 DNA: TGTGCCAGTTCGACAGTTGGGCAGGGAGTCTATGGCTACACCTTC; D gene: .; clone size: many; V gene: TRBV28; J gene: TRBJ1-2
CDR3 protein: CASSFQRLNYGYTF; CDR3 DNA: TGTGCCAGCAGCTTCCAGAGGCTGAACTATGGCTACACCTTC; D gene: .; clone size: few; V gene: TRBV7-9; J gene: TRBJ1-2
CDR3 protein: CASSGTLLSGNTIYF; CDR3 DNA: TGTGCCAGCAGCGGGACATTACTCTCTGGAAACACCATATATTTT; D gene: .; clone size: many; V gene: TRBV9; J gene: TRBJ1-3
CDR3 protein: CASSYSLWAEAFF; CDR3 DNA: TGTGCCAGCAGTTACTCGCTCTGGGCTGAAGCTTTCTTT; D gene: .; clone size: .; V gene: TRBV6-5; J gene: TRBJ1-1
CDR3 protein: CASSVSVGTGELFF; CDR3 DNA: TGTGCCAGCAGTGTCTCAGTCGGGACCGGGGAGCTGTTTTTT; D gene: .; clone size: .; V gene: TRBV6-4; J gene: TRBJ2-2
CDR3 protein: CSARDGTGYYEQYF; CDR3 DNA: TGCAGTGCTAGAGATGGGACAGGATACTACGAGCAGTACTTC; D gene: TRBD1; clone size: .; V gene: TRBV20-1; J gene: TRBJ2-7
CDR3 protein: CASSQRTGGSMNTEAFF; CDR3 DNA: TGCGCCAGCAGCCAACGGACAGGGGGTTCCATGAACACTGAAGCTTTCTTT; D gene: TRBD1; clone size: few; V gene: TRBV4-1; J gene: TRBJ1-1
CDR3 protein: CASSRSSGRSSGANVLTF; CDR3 DNA: TGCGCCAGCAGCCGATCGAGCGGGCGGAGCTCTGGGGCCAACGTCCTGACTTTC; D gene: .; clone size: many; V gene: TRBV4-3; J gene: TRBJ2-6
CDR3 protein: CASSSTSGLYEQYF; CDR3 DNA: TGTGCCAGCAGTTCGACTAGCGGTTTATACGAGCAGTACTTC; D gene: TRBD2; clone size: many; V gene: TRBV11-1; J gene: TRBJ2-7
CDR3 protein: CASRDGDLRPQHF; CDR3 DNA: TGTGCCAGCAGGGACGGAGATCTGAGGCCCCAGCATTTT; D gene: .; clone size: many; V gene: TRBV2; J gene: TRBJ1-5
CDR3 protein: CASIQGGRMGAEAFF; CDR3 DNA: TGTGCCAGCATCCAAGGCGGGCGGATGGGGGCTGAAGCTTTCTTT; D gene: .; clone size: once; V gene: TRBV7-9; J gene: TRBJ1-1
CDR3 protein: CASSQGRQAEAFF; CDR3 DNA: TGTGCCAGCAGCCAAGGCCGACAGGCTGAAGCTTTCTTT; D gene: .; clone size: .; V gene: TRBV4-2; J gene: TRBJ1-1
CDR3 protein: CSADSPGGETQYF; CDR3 DNA: TGCAGCGCGGACAGTCCAGGGGGAGAGACCCAGTACTTC; D gene: TRBD1; clone size: many; V gene: TRBV29-1; J gene: TRBJ2-5
CDR3 protein: CASDQTGGYEQYF; CDR3 DNA: TGTGCCAGCGACCAAACGGGGGGGTACGAGCAGTACTTC; D gene: TRBD2; clone size: many; V gene: TRBV2; J gene: TRBJ2-7
CDR3 protein: CSAPGNTEAFF; CDR3 DNA: TGCAGCGCGCCGGGGAACACTGAAGCTTTCTTT; D gene: .; clone size: .; V gene: TRBV29-1; J gene: TRBJ1-1
CDR3 protein: CASSLQGYSGNTIYF; CDR3 DNA: TGTGCCAGCAGCTTACAGGGCTACTCTGGAAACACCATATATTTT; D gene: .; clone size: few; V gene: TRBV7-2; J gene: TRBJ1-3
CDR3 protein: CASKGLAGNTGELFF; CDR3 DNA: TGTGCCAGCAAAGGGCTAGCGGGGAACACCGGGGAGCTGTTTTTT; D gene: TRBD2; clone size: many; V gene: TRBV6-1; J gene: TRBJ2-2
CDR3 protein: CASSYGSGNNQPQHF; CDR3 DNA: TGTGCCAGCAGTTACGGGTCAGGCAACAATCAGCCCCAGCATTTT; D gene: .; clone size: .; V gene: TRBV6-2/TRBV6-3; J gene: TRBJ1-5
CDR3 protein: CASSPRRLIADTQYF; CDR3 DNA: TGTGCCAGCAGCCCGCGTCGTTTGATAGCGGATACGCAGTATTTT; D gene: .; clone size: .; V gene: TRBV7-2; J gene: TRBJ2-3
CDR3 protein: CASSLGPLSKNIQYF; CDR3 DNA: TGTGCCAGCAGCTTAGGACCCCTGAGCAAAAACATTCAGTACTTC; D gene: .; clone size: .; V gene: TRBV7-9; J gene: TRBJ2-4
CDR3 protein: CASSRDSAYEQYF; CDR3 DNA: TGTGCCAGCAGCCGAGACTCGGCCTACGAGCAGTACTTC; D gene: .; clone size: many; V gene: TRBV3-1; J gene: TRBJ2-7
CDR3 protein: CASSLAQGSNEQFF; CDR3 DNA: TGTGCCAGCAGCTTAGCCCAGGGGTCCAATGAGCAGTTCTTC; D gene: .; clone size: .; V gene: TRBV7-9; J gene: TRBJ2-1
CDR3 protein: CASRTKNIAKNIQYF; CDR3 DNA: TGTGCCAGCAGAACCAAAAATATAGCCAAAAACATTCAGTACTTC; D gene: .; clone size: few; V gene: TRBV27; J gene: TRBJ2-4
CDR3 protein: CATSDSQGKVLYTGANVLTF; CDR3 DNA: TGTGCCACCAGTGATTCACAGGGGAAGGTACTTTACACTGGGGCCAACGTCCTGACTTTC; D gene: TRBD1; clone size: many; V gene: TRBV24-1; J gene: TRBJ2-6
CDR3 protein: CASSFGQATTNEKLFF; CDR3 DNA: TGTGCCAGCAGCTTCGGACAGGCGACAACTAATGAAAAACTGTTTTTT; D gene: TRBD1; clone size: .; V gene: TRBV7-9; J gene: TRBJ1-4
CDR3 protein: CASSQFSALSGANVLTF; CDR3 DNA: TGCGCCAGCAGCCAATTCAGTGCCCTATCTGGGGCCAACGTCCTGACTTTC; D gene: .; clone size: many; V gene: TRBV4-3; J gene: TRBJ2-6
CDR3 protein: CASSFGLAGGDEQFF; CDR3 DNA: TGTGCCAGCAGCTTCGGACTAGCGGGAGGGGATGAGCAGTTCTTC; D gene: TRBD2; clone size: .; V gene: TRBV14; J gene: TRBJ2-1
CDR3 protein: CASSQVLGFSSTEAFF; CDR3 DNA: TGCGCCAGCAGCCAAGTGTTGGGCTTTTCCTCCACTGAAGCTTTCTTT; D gene: .; clone size: many; V gene: TRBV4-3; J gene: TRBJ1-1
CDR3 protein: CASSRTSTQYF; CDR3 DNA: TGTGCCAGCAGTAGGACTAGTACGCAGTATTTT; D gene: TRBD2; clone size: .; V gene: TRBV7-2; J gene: TRBJ2-3
CDR3 protein: CASSQDQDSSYEQYF; CDR3 DNA: TGCGCCAGCAGCCAAGATCAGGATAGCTCCTACGAGCAGTACTTC; D gene: .; clone size: .; V gene: TRBV4-3; J gene: TRBJ2-7
CDR3 protein: CASSQASGTLNEKLFF; CDR3 DNA: TGCGCCAGCAGCCAAGCATCCGGGACCCTGAATGAAAAACTGTTTTTT; D gene: .; clone size: few; V gene: TRBV4-1; J gene: TRBJ1-4
CDR3 protein: CASSLRRTGGEKDTQYF; CDR3 DNA: TGCGCCAGCAGCTTGCGTCGAACAGGGGGCGAGAAAGATACGCAGTATTTT; D gene: TRBD1; clone size: few; V gene: TRBV5-1; J gene: TRBJ2-3
CDR3 protein: CASSLASLTEAFF; CDR3 DNA: TGCGCCAGCAGCTTGGCGAGCCTGACGGAAGCTTTCTTT; D gene: .; clone size: .; V gene: TRBV5-1; J gene: TRBJ1-1
CDR3 protein: CASSSNEGDSPRAFF; CDR3 DNA: TGTGCCAGCAGCTCAAATGAAGGAGACTCCCCGAGGGCTTTCTTT; D gene: .; clone size: few; V gene: TRBV7-9; J gene: TRBJ1-1
CDR3 protein: CASGSGEQYF; CDR3 DNA: TGTGCCAGCGGTTCTGGTGAGCAGTACTTC; D gene: .; clone size: .; V gene: TRBV27; J gene: TRBJ2-7
CDR3 protein: CASSLTGTQPQHF; CDR3 DNA: TGTGCCAGCAGTTTAACAGGGACTCAGCCCCAGCATTTT; D gene: .; clone size: many; V gene: TRBV27; J gene: TRBJ1-5
CDR3 protein: CASRGSDGNQPQHF; CDR3 DNA: TGTGCCAGCAGGGGGTCGGACGGGAATCAGCCCCAGCATTTT; D gene: .; clone size: many; V gene: TRBV2; J gene: TRBJ1-5
CDR3 protein: CASSLDRVLETQYF; CDR3 DNA: TGTGCCAGCAGCCTCGACAGGGTATTAGAGACCCAGTACTTC; D gene: TRBD1; clone size: few; V gene: TRBV14; J gene: TRBJ2-5
CDR3 protein: CASSYTSDGSETQYF; CDR3 DNA: TGTGCCAGCAGTTACACCTCGGACGGCTCCGAGACCCAGTACTTC; D gene: .; clone size: many; V gene: TRBV6-2/TRBV6-3; J gene: TRBJ2-5
CDR3 protein: CASSLGQGADEQFF; CDR3 DNA: TGTGCCAGCAGTTTAGGTCAGGGGGCGGATGAGCAGTTCTTC; D gene: TRBD1; clone size: .; V gene: TRBV12-3/TRBV12-4; J gene: TRBJ2-1
CDR3 protein: CASSLEGDTDTQYF; CDR3 DNA: TGTGCCAGCAGCTTAGAGGGGGACACAGATACGCAGTATTTT; D gene: .; clone size: many; V gene: TRBV7-8; J gene: TRBJ2-3
CDR3 protein: CASSDGSVDTGELFF; CDR3 DNA: TGTGCCAGCAGTGACGGATCGGTAGACACCGGGGAGCTGTTTTTT; D gene: .; clone size: .; V gene: TRBV25-1; J gene: TRBJ2-2
CDR3 protein: CAISGGSGTYEQYF; CDR3 DNA: TGTGCCATCAGCGGGGGGTCAGGAACCTACGAGCAGTACTTC; D gene: TRBD2; clone size: few; V gene: TRBV10-3; J gene: TRBJ2-7
CDR3 protein: CASSSQGDQPQHF; CDR3 DNA: TGTGCCAGCAGCTCGCAGGGCGATCAGCCCCAGCATTTT; D gene: .; clone size: many; V gene: TRBV7-6; J gene: TRBJ1-5
CDR3 protein: CASSFSGRGSETEAFF; CDR3 DNA: TGTGCCAGCAGCTTTTCCGGCAGGGGCTCTGAAACTGAAGCTTTCTTT; D gene: .; clone size: .; V gene: TRBV5-5; J gene: TRBJ1-1
CDR3 protein: CASTPRGGTSYGYTF; CDR3 DNA: TGTGCCAGCACCCCCCGAGGGGGTACTTCCTATGGCTACACCTTC; D gene: .; clone size: many; V gene: TRBV6-2/TRBV6-3; J gene: TRBJ1-2
CDR3 protein: CASSPGLYSPLHF; CDR3 DNA: TGTGCCAGCAGTCCCGGACTCTATTCACCCCTCCACTTT; D gene: .; clone size: many; V gene: TRBV6-5; J gene: TRBJ1-6
CDR3 protein: CASSQDRGSTTTNEKLFF; CDR3 DNA: TGCGCCAGCAGCCAAGATCGGGGAAGCACCACAACTAATGAAAAACTGTTTTTT; D gene: .; clone size: many; V gene: TRBV4-3; J gene: TRBJ1-4
CDR3 protein: CASSDRTGGDEQYF; CDR3 DNA: TGTGCCAGCAGCGATAGGACAGGGGGCGACGAGCAGTACTTC; D gene: TRBD1; clone size: .; V gene: TRBV7-9; J gene: TRBJ2-7